Following are 20 T cell receptor beta chains from one sample sequenced in a study of molecular identifiers for immune sequencing clone quantification. TCRdb reprocessed the PCR reads with MiXCR, giving one entry per CDR3 protein. The table records approximately 550,000 distinct CDR3 sequences, less than 30% of them present only once. The sample consisted of naive CD8+ T cells from blood, with Jurkat cell RNA spiked in. Subset meaning: FACS-sorted CD8+CD4-CCR7+CD45RA+ naive T cells. The receptors were gathered from a human donor in good health. Some libraries in this study had Jurkat cell RNA spiked in.

This clonotype was seen at least ten times. The genes are TRBV5-8 and TRBJ2-3; 7 nucleotides align to TRBD2. CDR1 is SGHTS and CDR2 is YDEGEE in the germline V gene. CDR3 length: 16 residues. V lost 4 bases, J lost 4 bases, and 12 bases stayed unmatched. The DNA for the CDR3 is TGTGCCAGCAGCAACGTTCGATCGGGAGGTGCAGATACGCAGTATTTT. Translation: CASSNVRSGGADTQYF.

This clonotype came up a few times. The chain joins TRBV4-2 to TRBJ1-1; possible D gene TRBD1, 5 bases. V lost 8 bases and J 5 bases, leaving 15 bases between the germline ends. The CDR3 has 13 residues. Germline V gives CDR1 LGHNA, CDR2 YNFKEQ. The CDR3 DNA follows: TGTGCCAGCCGCCGGGGGGGGGGTACTGAAGCTTTCTTT. Translated: CASRRGGGTEAFF.

The table lists this clonotype with many counts. The CDR3 reads CASKLSRDQWYF. The CDR3 nucleotides read TGTGCCAGCAAACTATCCCGGGACCAGTGGTATTTT. This chain joins TRBV6-2 or TRBV6-3 and TRBJ2-3, with D possibly called TRBD1 or TRBD2 (5 bases each). The germline V and J ends were trimmed by 7 bases and 14 bases, with 19 bases remaining between them. This CDR3 is built from 12 residues. Germline CDR1 and CDR2: MNHEY and SVGEGT.

Notes on this clonotype: This could be a read error, since a much larger clone is one nucleotide away. The J gene is TRBJ2-5, the V gene TRBV7-2, with D possibly being TRBD2 (6 bases). CDR3 length equals 16 residues. The V gene's germline CDR1 is SGHTA and CDR2 FQGNSA. The CDR3 region is CASSLPGGRGEEPQYF. The CDR3 nucleotides are TGTGCCAGCAGCCTCCCCGGGGGAAGGGGTGAAGAGCCCCAGTACTTC.

On this clonotype: Lacking the conserved final phenylalanine or tryptophan, this CDR3 likely reflects a read error. It is unclear where the CDR3 begins or ends on the DNA, so no DNA is shown, and the CDR3 is as TCRdb lists it. The V and J genes are TRBV21-1 and TRBJ2-1; no DNA check was done on the table's D call, TRBD1. TRBV21-1 is reported as a pseudogene. The CDR3 has 15 amino acids, counting both end residues. This CDR3 reads CASSKPGQTNNEQFL.

V and J are TRBV6-1 and TRBJ1-5, with D perhaps matching TRBD1 (5 bases). Trimming cost V 4 bases and J 5 bases, with 9 bases left between them. Germline lookup yields CDR1 MNHNS and CDR2 SASEGT. The CDR3 runs 13 residues. CDR3 loop: CASSGGTDQPQHF. CDR3 sequence (DNA): TGTGCCAGCAGTGGCGGGACCGATCAGCCCCAGCATTTT.

This clonotype showed up many times. The chain is built from TRBV29-1 and TRBJ1-2; D is possibly TRBD1 (5 bases). Trimming cost V 1 base and J 8 bases, with 17 bases left between them. The CDR3 has 14 amino acids. The germline gives CDR1 SQVTM, CDR2 ANQGSEA. The CDR3 reads CSVEVQVFSYGYTF. The CDR3 bases are TGCAGCGTTGAAGTACAGGTCTTTTCTTACGGCTACACCTTC.

This clonotype appeared many times. This sequence joins TRBV29-1 and TRBJ2-3; 10 bases match TRBD1. The V gene's germline CDR1 is SQVTM and CDR2 ANQGSEA. With V trimmed by 7 bases and J by 3 bases, 13 bases remained unmatched. The CDR3 is made up of 16 amino acids. The CDR3 protein is CSARRWDRGSTDTQYF. DNA of the CDR3: TGCAGCGCCCGAAGGTGGGACAGGGGTTCTACAGATACGCAGTATTTT.

This chain uses TRBV7-6 with TRBJ2-5, with TRBD2 identical over 8 bases. The CDR3 is 15 amino acids. Germline-derived CDR1 and CDR2 are SGHVS and FNYEAQ. V was pared by 0 bases and J by 4 bases, with 4 bases of the junction left unmatched. The CDR3 spells CASSLARGAGETQYF. In nucleotides, the CDR3 is TGTGCCAGCAGCTTAGCGCGGGGGGCGGGAGAGACCCAGTACTTC.

Ten or more counts support this clonotype. V and J are TRBV9 and TRBJ2-3, with 9 nucleotides matching TRBD2. CDR1 and CDR2 (germline): SGDLS, YYNGEE. This CDR3 comprises 16 residues. Trimming at V came to 4 bases and at J to 2 bases, leaving 8 bases not matched to a gene. CDR3 protein: CASSPPAGGDTDTQYF. CDR3 DNA: TGTGCCAGCAGCCCTCCAGCGGGAGGCGACACAGATACGCAGTATTTT.

The V call is TRBV30, the J call TRBJ1-2, with TRBD1 matching 12 bases. The CDR3 length is 14 residues. V dropped 4 bases and J dropped 6; count of bases not matched to a gene: 6. The V gene's germline CDR1 is GTSNPN and CDR2 SVGIG (reference sequence). The DNA of the CDR3 is TGTGCCTGGACCCCGGGACAGGGGGCGGATGGCTACACCTTC. The encoded protein is CAWTPGQGADGYTF.

In its sample, this clonotype was seen a few times. The V call is TRBV19, the J call TRBJ2-5; 9 positions match TRBD2. The germline V gene has CDR1 LNHDA and CDR2 SQIVND (reference sequence). J was trimmed by 1 base and V by 4 bases; bases with no gene match: 10. The CDR3 runs 17 residues. The CDR3 DNA follows: TGTGCCAGTAGTAGCCCTCTGAGCGGGGGGCCCCAAGAGACCCAGTACTTC. Protein: CASSSPLSGGPQETQYF.

The V call is TRBV9, the J call TRBJ2-7; D is possibly TRBD1 (7 bases). The CDR3 covers 15 residues. Trimming pared 3 bases from V and 3 bases from J, leaving 16 bases between. Germline CDR1 and CDR2: SGDLS and YYNGEE. CDR3 amino acids: CASSAGGDRGYEQYF. DNA of the CDR3: TGTGCCAGCAGCGCCGGCGGGGACAGAGGCTACGAGCAGTACTTC.

Concerning this clonotype itself: This may stem from a read error, because a much larger clone lies one nucleotide away. The rearrangement links TRBV5-6 to TRBJ1-1; the D is unclear. The CDR3 length is 14 residues. Germline loops: CDR1 SGHDT, CDR2 YYEEEE. V lost 4 bases to trimming and J lost 1 base, with 11 bases between them. CDR3 loop: CASSAGYSNTEAFF. The CDR3 nucleotides are TGTGCCAGCAGCGCCGGCTACTCGAACACTGAAGCTTTCTTT.

This clonotype has just a few counts. V is TRBV6-2 or TRBV6-3 and J is TRBJ2-7; 10 bases fit TRBD1. Germline-derived CDR1 and CDR2 are MNHEY and SVGEGT. Losses at the gene ends were 5 bases for V and 2 bases for J; bases not matched to a gene: 9. The CDR3 runs to 16 residues. The DNA for the CDR3 is TGTGCCAGCAGTACTCCGGGACAGGGGACCACCTACGAGCAGTACTTC. Translating it yields CASSTPGQGTTYEQYF.

V and J are TRBV6-6 and TRBJ2-7, with 9 bases fitting TRBD2. Germline V gene data show CDR1 as MNHNY and CDR2 as SVGAGI (reference sequence). V dropped 5 bases and J dropped 7; count of bases not matched to a gene: 12. The CDR3 runs to 15 residues. The DNA for the CDR3 is TGTGCCAGCAGTCACCCTCCGCGGGAGGGCCAGGAGCAGTACTTC. Protein sequence: CASSHPPREGQEQYF.

This clonotype appeared many times. V and J are TRBV5-1 and TRBJ1-1; possible D gene TRBD1, 6 bases. V gave up 1 base and J gave up 0 bases, with 10 bases separating them. The V gene's germline CDR1 is SGHRS and CDR2 YFSETQ. The CDR3 runs 15 residues. Written as DNA, the CDR3 is TGCGCCAGCAGCTTGAGTGGGGGGCTGAACACTGAAGCTTTCTTT. Protein sequence: CASSLSGGLNTEAFF.

The chain recombines TRBV9 with TRBJ2-7; 11 bases map to TRBD1. This CDR3 spans 15 amino acids. V dropped 4 bases and J dropped 3; count of bases not matched to a gene: 6. Germline values: CDR1 SGDLS, CDR2 YYNGEE. CDR3 sequence: CASSTRDRGFYEQYF. As DNA, the CDR3 is TGTGCCAGCAGCACCCGGGACAGGGGGTTCTACGAGCAGTACTTC.

This sequence joins TRBV11-2 and TRBJ2-1; D is ambiguous. Trimming pared 0 bases from V and 10 bases from J, leaving 7 bases between. This CDR3 has 12 residues. The germline CDR1 and CDR2 sequences are SGHAT and FQNNGV. CDR3 protein: CASSLENLEQFF. CDR3 nucleotides: TGTGCCAGCAGCTTAGAAAATCTAGAGCAGTTCTTC. The whole variable domain, filled in from reference TRBV11-2 and TRBJ2-1, reads EAGVAQSPRYKIIEKRQSVAFWCNPISGHATLYWYQQILGQGPKLLIQFQNNGVVDDSQLPKDRFSAERLKGVDSTLKIQPAKLEDSAVYLCASSLENLEQFFGPGTRLTVL.

This clonotype was seen a single time. Given a much more abundant clone one base away, this may be a read error. This rearrangement joins TRBV4-3 to TRBJ1-4; possibly TRBD1 for D (5 bases). CDR3 length: 17 amino acids. V gave up 0 bases and J gave up 6 bases, with 17 bases separating them. Per germline, CDR1 LGHNA and CDR2 YSLEER. Here the CDR3 reads CASSQEEQVALDEKLFF. CDR3 DNA sequence: TGCGCCAGCAGCCAAGAAGAACAGGTGGCCCTAGATGAAAAACTGTTTTTT.